A single sample gave rise to the 17 T cell receptor beta chains below, sequenced in a study of blood T cells in healthy people across ages. A second PCR, run for roughly 6 to 11 cycles, used a sample-barcoded 5' primer plus a J-beta primer mix. Each CDR3 protein gets one entry after TCRdb re-called the 5' RACE reads with MiXCR. This sample has some 1.4 million distinct CDR3 sequences; around 42% occur once, and the top ten carry under 8%. The sample was blood. Receptors originate from a woman aged 18-29 years in good health.

The V gene is TRBV20-1, the J gene TRBJ2-7, with D possibly called TRBD1 or TRBD2 (5 bases each). V was pared by 5 bases and J by 1 base, with 21 bases between. The germline CDR1 and CDR2 sequences are DFQATT and SNEGSKA (reference sequence). This CDR3 region has 16 residues. The CDR3 nucleotides read TGCAGTGCTGGAGGATATGGACAACAATTTTCCTACGAGCAGTACTTC. Protein product: CSAGGYGQQFSYEQYF.

This clonotype was counted a few times. The chain couples TRBV6-6 to TRBJ1-5; 7 nucleotides align to TRBD1. Germline values: CDR1 MNHNY, CDR2 SVGAGI (reference sequence). CDR3 length equals 15 residues. The V segment lost 6 bases and the J segment 1 base; nucleotides outside the gene matches: 6. CDR3 in DNA: TGTGCCAGCAGCCACGGGACAGCAAGCAATCAGCCCCAGCATTTT. Translation: CASSHGTASNQPQHF.

J is TRBJ2-5 and V is TRBV19; 9 bases align to TRBD2. Germline loops: CDR1 LNHDA, CDR2 SQIVND (reference sequence). V shed 3 bases and J 11 bases; nucleotides not matched to a gene: 10. This CDR3 contains 14 residues. The CDR3 DNA sequence: TGTGCCAGTAGTATGCGGGAGGGGTACAATGAGCAGTACTTC. It encodes CASSMREGYNEQYF. Full variable domain (outside the CDR3, taken from reference TRBV19 and TRBJ2-5): DGGITQSPKYLFRKEGQNVTLSCEQNLNHDAMYWYRQDPGQGLRLIYYSQIVNDFQKGDIAEGYSVSREKKESFPLTVTSAQKNPTAFYLCASSMREGYNEQYFGPGTRLLVL.

In this sample, this clonotype turned up a few times. The chain is built from TRBV20-1 and TRBJ2-4; TRBD2 agrees at 11 bases. The J call may be faulty, since TRBJ2-7 better matches the DNA end. This CDR3 has 15 residues. The V gene's germline CDR1 is DFQATT and CDR2 SNEGSKA (reference sequence). This CDR3 reads CSARFASGRLDEQYF. CDR3 coding DNA: TGCAGTGCTAGATTCGCTAGCGGGAGGCTCGACGAGCAGTACTTC.

V usage is TRBV5-1 and J usage is TRBJ1-5, with TRBD1 identical over 12 bases. The CDR3 has 18 residues. Germline CDR1 reads SGHRS; CDR2 reads YFSETQ. V was clipped by 4 bases and J by 6 bases; unmatched bases: 14. The CDR3 sequence is CASSPGIGTGGAVQPQHF. In DNA form, the CDR3 reads TGCGCCAGCAGCCCTGGAATCGGGACAGGGGGCGCGGTTCAGCCCCAGCATTTT. Combining the CDR3 with reference TRBV5-1 and TRBJ1-5 gives the whole variable domain KAGVTQTPRYLIKTRGQQVTLSCSPISGHRSVSWYQQTPGQGLQFLFEYFSETQRNKGNFPGRFSGRQFSNSRSEMNVSTLELGDSALYLCASSPGIGTGGAVQPQHFGDGTRLSIL.

This clonotype has more than one count but fewer than ten. The chain links TRBV5-1 to TRBJ2-1, with D possibly being TRBD1 or TRBD2 (5 bases each). Between the trimmed V and J ends, which lost 7 bases and 15 bases, there was a span of 26 bases. Germline CDR1 is SGHRS and CDR2 is YFSETQ. The CDR3 spans 14 residues. The CDR3 is CASGRAEGSPYGFF. Written as DNA, the CDR3 is TGCGCCAGCGGACGCGCCGAGGGGTCCCCTTATGGGTTCTTC.

The chain carries TRBV29-1 and TRBJ2-2, with TRBD1 matching over 7 bases. V dropped 7 bases and J dropped 7; count of bases not matched to a gene: 9. The CDR3 loop spans 13 amino acids. CDR1 is SQVTM and CDR2 is ANQGSEA in the germline V gene. In DNA form, the CDR3 reads TGCAGCGCCCACAGGGGAACGGTCGGGGAGCTGTTTTTT. Protein product: CSAHRGTVGELFF.

The chain recombines TRBV5-5 with TRBJ1-2; 8 nucleotides align to TRBD1. CDR3 length: 13 residues. The germline gives CDR1 SGHKS, CDR2 YYEKEE (reference sequence). J lost 8 bases, V lost 6 bases, and 9 bases had no gene match. CDR3 in DNA: TGTGCCAGCACCTCCGGACAGGGTTGGGGCTACACCTTC. Amino acids: CASTSGQGWGYTF.

This clonotype was seen at least ten times. The V gene is TRBV7-8, the J gene TRBJ2-7, with D possibly TRBD2 on 6 matching bases. CDR1 is SGHVS, CDR2 FQNEAQ, per germline. There are 13 residues in the CDR3. The V and J ends lost 5 bases and 1 base respectively, with 9 bases between them. DNA for the CDR3: TGTGCCAGCAGCAGGGACTTATCCTACGAGCAGTACTTC. This translates into CASSRDLSYEQYF. Full variable domain (rest looked up from reference TRBV7-8 and TRBJ2-7): GAGVSQSPRYKVAKRGQDVALRCDPISGHVSLFWYQQALGQGPEFLTYFQNEAQLDKSGLPSDRFFAERPEGSVSTLKIQRTQQEDSAVYLCASSRDLSYEQYFGPGTRLTVT.

The chain employs TRBV4-1 and TRBJ2-1, with D possibly being TRBD2 (7 bases). Trimming shortened V by 6 bases and J by 10 bases, and 13 bases separated the two germline ends. Germline CDR1 reads MGHRA; CDR2 reads YSYEKL. This CDR3 comprises 12 residues. CDR3 coding DNA: TGCGCCAGCAGTTCGGGGGGCGCCGAGCAGTTCTTC. Translating gives CASSSGGAEQFF.

This clonotype turned up a few times. The rearrangement links TRBV30 to TRBJ2-1; D gene ambiguous. The CDR3 extends over 12 amino acids. Trimming shortened V by 0 bases and J by 6 bases, and 6 bases separated the two germline ends. From germline, CDR1 is GTSNPN and CDR2 SVGIG (reference sequence). This CDR3 is CAWSVPPNEQFF. As DNA, the CDR3 is TGTGCCTGGAGTGTCCCCCCCAATGAGCAGTTCTTC.

V usage is TRBV28 and J usage is TRBJ1-1; no clear D. This CDR3 spans 14 amino acids. Between the trimmed V and J ends, which lost 3 bases and 5 bases, there was a span of 13 bases. From germline, CDR1 is MDHEN and CDR2 SYDVKM. CDR3 amino acids: CASSFRRFQTEAFF. Here the CDR3 DNA reads TGTGCCAGCAGTTTTCGGAGGTTTCAAACTGAAGCTTTCTTT.

The CDR3 reads CSASMGGTPPFF. CDR3 DNA: TGCAGTGCTAGCATGGGCGGGACTCCCCCGTTCTTC. The V gene is TRBV20-1, the J gene TRBJ2-1; a possible D gene is TRBD2 (6 bases). The CDR3 length is 12 residues. The germline CDR1 and CDR2 sequences are DFQATT and SNEGSKA (reference sequence). V was cut by 3 bases and J by 15 bases, with 18 bases left in between.

The V and J genes are TRBV4-3 and TRBJ2-7; TRBD2 aligns across 7 bases. Germline V gene data show CDR1 as LGHNA and CDR2 as YSLEER. V lost 0 bases, J lost 7 bases, and 9 bases stayed unmatched. CDR3 length: 15 amino acids. CDR3 region: CASSQEVLAEDEQYF. The CDR3 DNA sequence: TGCGCCAGCAGCCAAGAGGTGCTAGCGGAAGATGAGCAGTACTTC.

This clonotype appeared a few times. V is TRBV28 and J is TRBJ2-5; no reliable D call. The J call may be in error: the DNA end matches TRBJ2-7 better. This CDR3 comprises 16 residues. From germline, CDR1 is MDHEN and CDR2 SYDVKM. For the CDR3, the DNA is TGTGCCAGCAGTTTATTTTCGGTGGGTCAGATCTACGAGCAGTACTTC. Encoded protein: CASSLFSVGQIYEQYF.

In this sample, this clonotype turned up a few times. V is TRBV29-1 and J is TRBJ1-2, with 10 bases fitting TRBD1. The CDR3 covers 15 residues. V lost 0 bases, J lost 6 bases, and 7 bases stayed unmatched. Germline CDR1 SQVTM, CDR2 ANQGSEA. CDR3 sequence reads: CSVEELATGGHGYTF. The CDR3 region has the DNA TGCAGCGTTGAAGAGCTGGCGACAGGGGGCCATGGCTACACCTTC.

This clonotype has just a few counts. This rearrangement joins TRBV11-2 to TRBJ2-2, with D perhaps TRBD2 (7 bases). Germline V lookup: CDR1 SGHAT, CDR2 FQNNGV. V was trimmed by 3 bases and J by 5 bases, leaving 22 bases between them. CDR3 length: 18 amino acids. The CDR3 bases are TGTGCCAGCAGCTTTGACGGGGGGCTTAAAGGAATGACCGGGGAGCTGTTTTTT. Its protein is CASSFDGGLKGMTGELFF.